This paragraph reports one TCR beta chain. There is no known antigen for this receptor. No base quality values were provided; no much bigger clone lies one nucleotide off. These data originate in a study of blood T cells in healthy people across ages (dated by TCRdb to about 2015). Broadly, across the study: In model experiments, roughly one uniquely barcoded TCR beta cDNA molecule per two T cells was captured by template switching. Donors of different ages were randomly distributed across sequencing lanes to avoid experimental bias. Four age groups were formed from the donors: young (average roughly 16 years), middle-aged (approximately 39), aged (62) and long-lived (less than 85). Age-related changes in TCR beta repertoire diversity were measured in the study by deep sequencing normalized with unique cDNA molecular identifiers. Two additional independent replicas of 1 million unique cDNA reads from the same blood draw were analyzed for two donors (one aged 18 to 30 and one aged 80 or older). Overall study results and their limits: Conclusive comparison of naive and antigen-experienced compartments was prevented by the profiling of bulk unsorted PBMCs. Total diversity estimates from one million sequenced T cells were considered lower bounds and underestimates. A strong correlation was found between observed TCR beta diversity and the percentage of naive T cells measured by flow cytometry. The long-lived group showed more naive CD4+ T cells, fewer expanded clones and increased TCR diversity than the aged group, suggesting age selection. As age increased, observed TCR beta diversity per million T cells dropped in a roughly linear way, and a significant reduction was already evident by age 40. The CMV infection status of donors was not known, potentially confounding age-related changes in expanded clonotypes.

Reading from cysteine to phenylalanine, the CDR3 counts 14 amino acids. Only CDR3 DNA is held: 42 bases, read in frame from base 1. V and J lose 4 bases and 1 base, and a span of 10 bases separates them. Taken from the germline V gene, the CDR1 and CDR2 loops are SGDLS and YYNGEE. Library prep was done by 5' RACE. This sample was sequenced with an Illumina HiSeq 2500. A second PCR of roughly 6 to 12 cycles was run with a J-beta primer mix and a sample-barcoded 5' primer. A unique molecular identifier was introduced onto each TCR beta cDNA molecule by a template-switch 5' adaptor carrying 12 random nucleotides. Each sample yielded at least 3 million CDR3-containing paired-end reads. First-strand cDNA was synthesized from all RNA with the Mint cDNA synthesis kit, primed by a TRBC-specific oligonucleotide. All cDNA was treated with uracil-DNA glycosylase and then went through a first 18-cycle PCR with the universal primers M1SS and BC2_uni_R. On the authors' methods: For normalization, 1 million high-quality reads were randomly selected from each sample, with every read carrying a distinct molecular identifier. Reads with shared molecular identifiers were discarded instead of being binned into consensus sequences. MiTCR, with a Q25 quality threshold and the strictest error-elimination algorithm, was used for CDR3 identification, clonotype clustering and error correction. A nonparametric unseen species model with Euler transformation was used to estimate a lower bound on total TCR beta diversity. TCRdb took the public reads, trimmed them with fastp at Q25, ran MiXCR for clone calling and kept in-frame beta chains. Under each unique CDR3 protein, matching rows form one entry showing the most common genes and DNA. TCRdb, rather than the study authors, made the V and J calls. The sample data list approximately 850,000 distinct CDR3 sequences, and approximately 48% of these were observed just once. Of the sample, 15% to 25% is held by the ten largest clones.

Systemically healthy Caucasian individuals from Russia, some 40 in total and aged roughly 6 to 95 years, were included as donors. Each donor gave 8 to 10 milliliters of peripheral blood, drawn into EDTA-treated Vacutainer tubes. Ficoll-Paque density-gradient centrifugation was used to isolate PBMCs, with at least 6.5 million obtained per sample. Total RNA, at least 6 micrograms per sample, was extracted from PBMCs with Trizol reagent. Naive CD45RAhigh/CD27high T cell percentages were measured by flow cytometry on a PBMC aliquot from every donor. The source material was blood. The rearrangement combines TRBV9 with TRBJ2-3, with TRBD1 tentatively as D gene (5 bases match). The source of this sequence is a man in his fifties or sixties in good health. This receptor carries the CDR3 CASSPETGTDTQYF. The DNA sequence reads TGTGCCAGCAGCCCAGAGACAGGCACAGATACGCAGTATTTT.